These T cell receptor beta chains were read from a single sample in a study of blood T cell repertoires in COVID-19. Here immunoSEQ multiplex PCR was the method, and the copy in TCRdb shows in-frame clones only, minus some. There are under 400,000 clones in the sample; 85% to 90% occur only once, and approximately 2.9% lies in the top ten. Input material: peripheral blood. Receptors were obtained from a woman aged 25 to 39 with COVID-19, enrolled during active disease. CDR3s include the opening cysteine and the closing phenylalanine or tryptophan. The order of the fields is clone size, CDR3 length, J gene, V gene, D gene, CDR3 protein, CDR3 DNA. A D gene is named only where the DNA matches it firmly. Only some rows state a clone size, as once, few, many or a class for expanded clones.

clone size: .; CDR3 length: 15; J gene: TRBJ2-3; V gene: TRBV9; D gene: .; CDR3 protein: CASSVAGASTDTQYF; CDR3 DNA: TGTGCCAGCAGCGTAGCGGGAGCTTCCACAGATACGCAGTATTTT
clone size: .; CDR3 length: 15; J gene: TRBJ2-7; V gene: TRBV6-5; D gene: TRBD1; CDR3 protein: CASRGQGRGSYEQYF; CDR3 DNA: TGTGCCAGCAGAGGACAGGGAAGAGGCTCCTACGAGCAGTACTTC
clone size: .; CDR3 length: 15; J gene: TRBJ1-4; V gene: TRBV5-1; D gene: TRBD1; CDR3 protein: CASSPRTGEGEKLFF; CDR3 DNA: TGCGCCAGCAGCCCACGGACAGGGGAGGGAGAAAAACTGTTTTTT
clone size: .; CDR3 length: 14; J gene: TRBJ2-7; V gene: TRBV6-5; D gene: TRBD1; CDR3 protein: CASSSPRGQFEQYF; CDR3 DNA: TGTGCCAGCAGTTCGCCCAGGGGGCAGTTCGAGCAGTACTTC
clone size: .; CDR3 length: 15; J gene: TRBJ1-1; V gene: TRBV2; D gene: .; CDR3 protein: CASSEALQGNTEAFF; CDR3 DNA: TGTGCCAGCAGTGAAGCGCTTCAGGGGAACACTGAAGCTTTCTTT
clone size: .; CDR3 length: 15; J gene: TRBJ2-2; V gene: TRBV7-3; D gene: .; CDR3 protein: CASSSGFANTGELFF; CDR3 DNA: TGTGCCAGCAGCTCCGGGTTCGCGAACACCGGGGAGCTGTTTTTT
clone size: .; CDR3 length: 17; J gene: TRBJ1-1; V gene: TRBV9; D gene: TRBD1; CDR3 protein: CASSGGTGVIHGTEAFF; CDR3 DNA: TGTGCCAGCAGCGGAGGGACAGGAGTCATTCATGGGACTGAAGCTTTCTTT
clone size: .; CDR3 length: 16; J gene: TRBJ2-5; V gene: TRBV5-4; D gene: TRBD2; CDR3 protein: CASSPWGGLPEETQYF; CDR3 DNA: TGTGCCAGCAGCCCATGGGGGGGTCTCCCTGAAGAGACCCAGTACTTC
clone size: .; CDR3 length: 12; J gene: TRBJ1-1; V gene: TRBV19; D gene: .; CDR3 protein: CASTGWGTEAFF; CDR3 DNA: TGTGCCAGTACAGGGTGGGGCACTGAAGCTTTCTTT
clone size: .; CDR3 length: 14; J gene: TRBJ2-7; V gene: TRBV5-4; D gene: .; CDR3 protein: CASSLVVRPNEQYF; CDR3 DNA: TGTGCCAGCAGCTTGGTTGTGCGGCCCAACGAGCAGTACTTC
clone size: .; CDR3 length: 15; J gene: TRBJ2-1; V gene: TRBV7-9; D gene: TRBD2; CDR3 protein: CASSPQGGRLGEQFF; CDR3 DNA: TGTGCCAGCAGCCCGCAGGGCGGGAGATTGGGTGAGCAGTTCTTC
clone size: .; CDR3 length: 17; J gene: TRBJ1-2; V gene: TRBV5-1; D gene: TRBD1; CDR3 protein: CASSRGPSGTGDSGYTF; CDR3 DNA: TGCGCCAGCAGCCGTGGACCTTCCGGGACAGGGGATAGCGGCTACACCTTC
clone size: .; CDR3 length: 16; J gene: TRBJ2-1; V gene: TRBV5-1; D gene: .; CDR3 protein: CASSLRGDFSYNEQFF; CDR3 DNA: TGCGCCAGCAGCTTACGTGGGGACTTCTCCTACAATGAGCAGTTCTTC
clone size: .; CDR3 length: 15; J gene: TRBJ1-5; V gene: TRBV19; D gene: .; CDR3 protein: CASSIDQGWNQPQHF; CDR3 DNA: TGTGCCAGTAGTATAGATCAGGGGTGGAATCAGCCCCAGCATTTT
clone size: .; CDR3 length: 15; J gene: TRBJ2-1; V gene: TRBV5-4; D gene: .; CDR3 protein: CASSLARTAYNEQFF; CDR3 DNA: TGTGCCAGCAGCTTGGCCCGGACAGCCTACAATGAGCAGTTCTTC
clone size: .; CDR3 length: 15; J gene: TRBJ1-3; V gene: TRBV9; D gene: TRBD1; CDR3 protein: CASSPRTGNGNTIYF; CDR3 DNA: TGTGCCAGCAGCCCCCGGACAGGGAATGGAAACACCATATATTTT
clone size: .; CDR3 length: 17; J gene: TRBJ2-1; V gene: TRBV3-1/TRBV3-2; D gene: TRBD2; CDR3 protein: CASSHPLGLAGVDEQFF; CDR3 DNA: TGTGCCAGCAGCCACCCGCTTGGTCTAGCGGGAGTCGATGAGCAGTTCTTC
clone size: .; CDR3 length: 15; J gene: TRBJ1-4; V gene: TRBV19; D gene: TRBD1; CDR3 protein: CASSTPWTGGEKLFF; CDR3 DNA: TGTGCCAGTAGTACCCCTTGGACAGGGGGTGAAAAACTGTTTTTT
clone size: .; CDR3 length: 15; J gene: TRBJ1-2; V gene: TRBV7-2; D gene: TRBD1; CDR3 protein: CASSPRQGPNYGYTF; CDR3 DNA: TGTGCCAGCAGCCCTAGACAGGGCCCTAACTATGGCTACACCTTC
clone size: few; CDR3 length: 15; J gene: TRBJ1-2; V gene: TRBV27; D gene: .; CDR3 protein: CASSFRSLGRGGYTF; CDR3 DNA: TGTGCCAGCAGTTTCCGATCCCTGGGTAGGGGTGGCTACACCTTC
clone size: .; CDR3 length: 19; J gene: TRBJ2-1; V gene: TRBV14; D gene: .; CDR3 protein: CASSQPRGAGPRSYNEQFF; CDR3 DNA: TGTGCCAGCAGCCAGCCCAGGGGAGCGGGACCCCGCTCCTACAATGAGCAGTTCTTC
clone size: .; CDR3 length: 14; J gene: TRBJ1-1; V gene: TRBV18; D gene: TRBD1; CDR3 protein: CASSPGTGAGEAFF; CDR3 DNA: TGTGCCAGCTCACCCGGAACAGGGGCGGGGGAAGCTTTCTTT
clone size: once; CDR3 length: 13; J gene: TRBJ1-1; V gene: TRBV10-2; D gene: TRBD1; CDR3 protein: CASSGGTDTEAFF; CDR3 DNA: TGCGCCAGCAGTGGGGGGACAGACACTGAAGCTTTCTTT
clone size: .; CDR3 length: 14; J gene: TRBJ2-1; V gene: TRBV11-2; D gene: .; CDR3 protein: CASSLGLRDNEQFF; CDR3 DNA: TGTGCCAGCAGCTTAGGCTTGAGAGACAATGAGCAGTTCTTC
clone size: .; CDR3 length: 14; J gene: TRBJ2-3; V gene: TRBV11-2; D gene: .; CDR3 protein: CASSLDGDTDTQYF; CDR3 DNA: TGTGCCAGCAGCTTAGACGGTGATACAGATACGCAGTATTTT
clone size: once; CDR3 length: 14; J gene: TRBJ1-5; V gene: TRBV6-5; D gene: .; CDR3 protein: CASSHREGNQPQHF; CDR3 DNA: TGTGCCAGCAGTCACAGGGAAGGCAATCAGCCCCAGCATTTT
clone size: few; CDR3 length: 15; J gene: TRBJ1-4; V gene: TRBV27; D gene: TRBD1; CDR3 protein: CASSPRTGRSEKLFF; CDR3 DNA: TGTGCCAGCAGTCCCCGGACAGGGCGGAGTGAAAAACTGTTTTTT